Presented here are 14 T cell receptor beta chains from one specimen sequenced in a study of regulatory T cells in long-lasting Graves disease. Arm-PCR of CDR3 regions and iRepertoire HTBI primers were used to build TCR beta libraries. Using its own MiXCR run on the multiplex PCR reads, TCRdb lists one record per CDR3 protein. The sample records roughly 420,000 distinct CDR3 sequences, about 16% being singletons. The time point denotes: newly diagnosed GD, antithyroid drugs for less than 3 months. PBMCs were the source of the RNA used for TCR sequencing. These data were likewise used in another study, on T cells in Graves' hyperthyroidism and ophthalmopathy.

This sample comprised peripheral blood mononuclear cells (PBMCs), obtained at new diagnosis, from a patient treated with antithyroid drugs. Source of these receptors: a young woman with Graves disease.

Ten or more counts support this clonotype. V and J are TRBV28 and TRBJ2-7; 7 bases fit TRBD1. Germline trimming cut 4 bases from V and 9 bases from J; bases unmatched to any gene: 15. The CDR3 totals 15 residues. Germline loops: CDR1 MDHEN, CDR2 SYDVKM. CDR3 coding DNA: TGTGCCAGCAGTTCCCCCAGGTGGGACGGACAGGTGCAGTACTTC. This translates into CASSSPRWDGQVQYF.

Concerning this clonotype: Since a far larger clone is one base different, this is likely a read error. V usage is TRBV6-5 and J usage is TRBJ2-7; maybe TRBD1 (5 bases). The CDR3 covers 13 residues. Germline values: CDR1 MNHEY, CDR2 SVGAGI. The CDR3 sequence: CASSYDSSYGQYF. CDR3 nucleotide sequence: TGTGCCAGCAGTTATGACAGCTCCTACGGGCAGTACTTC.

This clonotype has a handful of counts. This chain joins TRBV2 and TRBJ1-5; D gene unclear. Trimming stripped 5 bases from V and 5 bases from J, with 10 bases between. Germline V gene sequence: CDR1 SNHLY, CDR2 FYNNEI. CDR3 size: 13 residues. CDR3 DNA: TGTGCCAGCAGTCCCGGGGAGGATCAGCCCCAGCATTTT. Amino acids: CASSPGEDQPQHF.

V usage is TRBV6-5 and J usage is TRBJ1-1; D is uncertain. Trimming took 2 bases from V and 1 from J, leaving 11 bases between them. The CDR3 has 15 amino acids. Looked up from germline, CDR1 is MNHEY and CDR2 is SVGAGI. The CDR3 nucleotides read TGTGCCAGCAGTTACACCTATGGGGAGAACACTGAAGCTTTCTTT. Translating gives CASSYTYGENTEAFF.

This sequence joins TRBV29-1 and TRBJ1-5; D is possibly TRBD1 (5 bases). CDR1 is SQVTM, CDR2 ANQGSEA, per germline. V lost 4 bases to trimming and J lost 2 bases, with 9 bases between them. The CDR3 runs 13 residues. The DNA for the CDR3 is TGCAGCGTTGGAGGGGACGGCAATCAGCCCCAGCATTTT. It encodes CSVGGDGNQPQHF.

This clonotype was observed many times. The genes are TRBV12-3 or TRBV12-4 and TRBJ2-7, with D possibly being TRBD2 (6 bases). Trimming removed 2 bases at V and 6 bases at J, with 14 bases between. This CDR3 has 14 amino acids. CDR3 loop: CASSLRPGASEQYF. The CDR3, as DNA: TGTGCCAGCAGTTTAAGGCCGGGAGCCAGCGAGCAGTACTTC.

A note on this clonotype: Possible read error: a much larger clone is one base away. The chain uses TRBV20-1 and TRBJ2-1; D is possibly TRBD2 (6 bases). Per germline, CDR1 DFQATT and CDR2 SNEGSKA (reference sequence). This CDR3 comprises 13 residues. Deletions cut 1 base from V and 10 bases from J, with 14 bases between. CDR3 nucleotides: TGCAGTGCTAGAGTCCGCCCAGCGGGCGAGCAGTTCTTC. Protein: CSARVRPAGEQFF.

The J gene is TRBJ1-2, the V gene TRBV15, with D possibly TRBD1 on 5 matching bases. The V end was cut by 8 bases, the J end by 7 bases, with 14 bases between. CDR3 length: 12 amino acids. Germline V gene data show CDR1 as LNHNV and CDR2 as YYDKDF (reference sequence). CDR3 amino acids: CATGFRASGYTF. In nucleotides, the CDR3 is TGTGCCACCGGATTCAGGGCCTCTGGCTACACCTTC.

This clonotype was counted a few times. V usage is TRBV28 and J usage is TRBJ1-4; TRBD1 agrees at 9 bases. The V gene's germline CDR1 is MDHEN and CDR2 SYDVKM. This CDR3 region has 22 residues. Trimming cost V 7 bases and J 1 base; bases outside gene matches: 25. The CDR3 spells CASNLIGLVPGQGSETNEKLFF. The CDR3 coding sequence is TGTGCCAGCAATTTGATTGGCCTTGTCCCGGGACAGGGATCGGAAACTAATGAAAAACTGTTTTTT.

This clonotype was counted between two and nine times. This chain joins TRBV7-2 and TRBJ2-1, with D possibly matching TRBD2 (6 bases). V was pared by 4 bases and J by 6 bases, with 13 bases between. The CDR3 loop spans 14 amino acids. CDR1 and CDR2 from the germline V gene are SGHTA and FQGNSA. The CDR3 protein is CASSSGVGGNEQFF. Written as DNA, the CDR3 is TGTGCCAGCAGCTCGGGAGTGGGGGGCAATGAGCAGTTCTTC.

This clonotype was seen more than once but under ten times. The V and J genes are TRBV7-3 and TRBJ2-5; D remains ambiguous. This CDR3 spans 13 amino acids. Germline V gives CDR1 SGHTA, CDR2 FQGTGA. V lost 5 bases and J lost 5, with 12 bases in between. The CDR3 sequence is CASSIAPEETQYF. The CDR3 bases are TGTGCCAGCAGCATCGCCCCCGAGGAGACCCAGTACTTC.

This clonotype was counted at least ten times. V and J are TRBV7-2 and TRBJ2-7; D gene unclear. Trimming took off 4 bases at V and 2 bases at J, with 15 bases between the two ends. The CDR3 runs 15 residues. Germline V lookup: CDR1 SGHTA, CDR2 FQGNSA. The CDR3 here is CASSYTVALTYEQYF. CDR3 sequence (DNA): TGTGCCAGCAGCTACACGGTAGCACTTACCTACGAGCAGTACTTC.

This clonotype was detected many times. This chain uses TRBV11-2 with TRBJ2-7; 7 bases are a match to TRBD2. The CDR3 is 15 amino acids. V was clipped by 0 bases and J by 3 bases; unmatched bases: 5. Germline lookup yields CDR1 SGHAT and CDR2 FQNNGV. Here the CDR3 reads CASSLEWRELYEQYF. Written as DNA, the CDR3 is TGTGCCAGCAGCTTAGAATGGCGGGAGCTCTACGAGCAGTACTTC. The entire variable domain, with the rest obtained from reference TRBV11-2 and TRBJ2-7, is as follows: EAGVAQSPRYKIIEKRQSVAFWCNPISGHATLYWYQQILGQGPKLLIQFQNNGVVDDSQLPKDRFSAERLKGVDSTLKIQPAKLEDSAVYLCASSLEWRELYEQYFGPGTRLTVT.

This clonotype occurred a few times. The chain joins TRBV19 to TRBJ1-1; D is undetermined. The V and J ends lost 5 bases and 5 bases respectively, with 18 bases between them. The CDR3 covers 15 residues. CDR1 is LNHDA and CDR2 is SQIVND in the germline V gene (reference sequence). The CDR3: CASSYPRALGTEAFF. CDR3 DNA sequence: TGTGCCAGTAGTTATCCCCGGGCCCTGGGGACTGAAGCTTTCTTT.